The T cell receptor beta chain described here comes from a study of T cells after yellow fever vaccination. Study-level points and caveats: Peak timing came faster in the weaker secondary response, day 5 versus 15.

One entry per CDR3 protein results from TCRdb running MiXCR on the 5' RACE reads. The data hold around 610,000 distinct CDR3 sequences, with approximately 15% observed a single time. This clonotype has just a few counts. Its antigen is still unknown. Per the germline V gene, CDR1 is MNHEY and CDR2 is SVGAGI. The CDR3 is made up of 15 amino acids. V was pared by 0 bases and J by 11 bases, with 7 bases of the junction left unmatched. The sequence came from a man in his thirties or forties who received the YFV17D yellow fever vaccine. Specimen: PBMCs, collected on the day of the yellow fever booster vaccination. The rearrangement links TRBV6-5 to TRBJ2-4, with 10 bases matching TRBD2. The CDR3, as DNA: TGTGCCAGCAGTTACTCGACAGCGGGAGGGATGTTTCAGTACTTC. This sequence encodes CASSYSTAGGMFQYF.